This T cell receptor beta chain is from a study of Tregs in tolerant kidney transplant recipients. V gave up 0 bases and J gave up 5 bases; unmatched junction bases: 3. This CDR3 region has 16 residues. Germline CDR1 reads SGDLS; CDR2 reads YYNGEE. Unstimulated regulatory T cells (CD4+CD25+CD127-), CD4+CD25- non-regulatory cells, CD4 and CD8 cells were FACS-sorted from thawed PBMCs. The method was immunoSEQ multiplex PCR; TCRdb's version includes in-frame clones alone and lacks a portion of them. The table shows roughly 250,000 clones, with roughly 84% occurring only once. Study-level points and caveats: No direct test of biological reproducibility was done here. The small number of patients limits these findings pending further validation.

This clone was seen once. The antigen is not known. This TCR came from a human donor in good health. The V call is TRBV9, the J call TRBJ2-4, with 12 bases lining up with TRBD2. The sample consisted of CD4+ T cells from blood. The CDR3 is CASSVATSGGQNIQYF. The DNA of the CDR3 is TGTGCCAGCAGCGTAGCCACTAGCGGGGGGCAAAACATTCAGTACTTC. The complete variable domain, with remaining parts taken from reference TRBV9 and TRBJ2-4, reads DSGVTQTPKHLITATGQRVTLRCSPRSGDLSVYWYQQSLDQGLQFLIQYYNGEERAKGNILERFSAQQFPDLHSELNLSSLELGDSALYFCASSVATSGGQNIQYFGAGTRLSVL.